This TCR beta chain appears in the sequencing data of a study of CD8 T cells in Susac syndrome. RNA was extracted with the RNeasy kit, and a quantity of roughly 0.5 to 1 ug was reverse transcribed using random hexamers. An immunoSEQ multiplex PCR generated amplified TCR beta CDR3 products spanning 54 Vbeta and 13 Jbeta. From the immunoSEQ multiplex PCR reads, TCRdb called clonotypes with MiXCR, one entry per CDR3 protein. The profile shows 250,000 to 350,000 distinct CDR3 sequences, roughly 85% of them singletons. Through negative isolation, CD4+ and CD8+ T cells were obtained, while TEMRA cells were enriched using FACS. This CDR3 has 15 amino acids. CDR1 and CDR2 (germline): MGHDK, SYGVNS. Germline trimming cut 5 bases from V and 4 bases from J; bases unmatched to any gene: 7. This clonotype showed up just once.

The chain has TRBV25-1 and TRBJ1-1; 10 nucleotides line up with TRBD1. This receptor was obtained from a human donor with multiple sclerosis. The source material was CD8+ T cells from PBMCs. The CDR3 spells CASSFRDRGGTEAFF. CDR3 nucleotides: TGTGCCAGCAGTTTCCGGGACAGGGGAGGCACTGAAGCTTTCTTT.